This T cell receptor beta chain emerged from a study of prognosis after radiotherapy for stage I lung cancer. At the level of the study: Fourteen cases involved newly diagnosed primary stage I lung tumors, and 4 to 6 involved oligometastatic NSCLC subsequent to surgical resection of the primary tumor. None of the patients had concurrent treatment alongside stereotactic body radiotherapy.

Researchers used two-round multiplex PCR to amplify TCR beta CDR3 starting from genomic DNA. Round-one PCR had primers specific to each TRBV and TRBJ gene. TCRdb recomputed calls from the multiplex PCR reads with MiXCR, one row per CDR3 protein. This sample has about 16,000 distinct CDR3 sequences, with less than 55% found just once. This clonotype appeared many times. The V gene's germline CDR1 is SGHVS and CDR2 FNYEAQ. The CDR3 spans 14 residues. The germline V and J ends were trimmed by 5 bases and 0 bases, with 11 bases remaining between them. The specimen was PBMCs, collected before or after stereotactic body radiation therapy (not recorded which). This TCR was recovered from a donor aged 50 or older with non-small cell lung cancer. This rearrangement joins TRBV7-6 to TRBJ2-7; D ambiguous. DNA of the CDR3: TGTGCCAGCAGCCCAACGACGCACTCCTACGAGCAGTACTTC. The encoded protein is CASSPTTHSYEQYF.